This T cell receptor (beta chain) was obtained from a study of shared clonotypes between healthy human individuals. Study at large: Each donor had three CD4 naive, three CD4 memory, two CD8 naive and one CD8 memory plate.

Naivety among CD8 cells was defined by CD45RO negativity and positive CCR7 selection, thereby excluding terminally differentiated effector memory CD45RA+ cells. In germline, CDR1 is ENHRY, CDR2 SYGVKD. V lost 2 bases, J lost 6 bases, and 13 bases lay in between. This CDR3 spans 14 amino acids. Clones were read by immunoSEQ multiplex PCR, and TCRdb kept only the in-frame ones, dropping some. The sample holds millions of clones; roughly 91% are singletons and the top ten take around 1.7%. This rearrangement joins TRBV10-3 to TRBJ1-1; D is possibly TRBD1 (6 bases). This clonotype originated in a young man in good health. Some clones in this sample may be carry-over from other donors' samples. Sequenced input: naive CD8+ T cells from PBMCs. The CDR3 DNA reads TGTGCCATCAGTGAGACAGGGTCTTTATCTGAAGCTTTCTTT. Protein sequence: CAISETGSLSEAFF.